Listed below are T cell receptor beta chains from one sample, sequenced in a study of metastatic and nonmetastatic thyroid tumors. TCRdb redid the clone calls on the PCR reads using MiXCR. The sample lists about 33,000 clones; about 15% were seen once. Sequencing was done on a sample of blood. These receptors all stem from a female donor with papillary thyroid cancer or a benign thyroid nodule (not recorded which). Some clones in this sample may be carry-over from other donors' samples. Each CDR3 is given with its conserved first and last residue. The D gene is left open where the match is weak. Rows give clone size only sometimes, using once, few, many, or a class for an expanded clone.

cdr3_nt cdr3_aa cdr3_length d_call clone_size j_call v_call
TGTGCCAGCAGTGACGGCAGGATAGGCACAGATACGCAGTATTTT CASSDGRIGTDTQYF 15 - many TRBJ2-3 TRBV6-4
TGCACCGGGGACCCTCACTATGGCTACACCTTC CTGDPHYGYTF 11 - medium-sized TRBJ1-2 TRBV20-1
TGTGCCAGCAGCTTGGGGGGTACCACCTGGGAGCTGTTTTTT CASSLGGTTWELFF 14 - - TRBJ2-2 TRBV7-9
TGTGCCAGCAGGGCGGACAGGGCCTCTGGCGATCAGTACTTC CASRADRASGDQYF 14 TRBD1 - TRBJ2-7 TRBV6-2/TRBV6-3
TGCGCCAGCTCACAGGGGCGGAGCTCCTATAATTCACCCCTCCACTTT CASSQGRSSYNSPLHF 16 TRBD1 many TRBJ1-6 TRBV5-1
TGTGCCAGCAGTCGCGGCCAGCCGGATACGCAGTATTTT CASSRGQPDTQYF 13 - many TRBJ2-3 TRBV28
TGTGCCAGCAGGGGGACAAGTAATCAGCCCCAGCATTTT CASRGTSNQPQHF 13 - few TRBJ1-5 TRBV6-1
TGTGCCACCAGCATAGCCGGGCGAAGTTATGGCTACACCTTC CATSIAGRSYGYTF 14 - many TRBJ1-2 TRBV15
TGCAGTGCTAGAGTTATAGGGAATGCTCGTGGGGTCTCCTACGAGCAGTACTTC CSARVIGNARGVSYEQYF 18 - many TRBJ2-7 TRBV20-1
TGTGCCAGCAGTTACGGCCCGGTTAACTATGGCTACACCTTC CASSYGPVNYGYTF 14 - few TRBJ1-2 TRBV6-2/TRBV6-3
TGCAGTGTTAGAAGATGGGCCAGCACTGAAGCTTTCTTT CSVRRWASTEAFF 13 - many TRBJ1-1 TRBV20-1
TGTGCCAGCAGCCCCGGCAGCAGGACGAACACCGGGGAGCTGTTTTTT CASSPGSRTNTGELFF 16 - many TRBJ2-2 TRBV4-2
TGTGCCAGCAGCCAAGATCTCGGAGCGAACACTGAAGCTTTCTTT CASSQDLGANTEAFF 15 - many TRBJ1-1 TRBV4-2
TGCGCCAGCAGCCAACAAATAGCGGGAGGGCTAAATGAGCAGTTCTTC CASSQQIAGGLNEQFF 16 TRBD2 many TRBJ2-1 TRBV4-3
TGTGCCAGCAGGCTGGACTCTGGGGCCAACGTCCTTACTTTC CASRLDSGANVLTF 14 - few TRBJ2-6 TRBV6-4
TGCAGTGCAAGAGAGGGTTCTGGGGCCAACGTCCTGACTTTC CSAREGSGANVLTF 14 - - TRBJ2-6 TRBV20-1
TGTGCCAGCAGTGAATTTAGGGGCGTCAATCAGCCCCAGCATTTT CASSEFRGVNQPQHF 15 - - TRBJ1-5 TRBV6-1
TGTGCCAGCAGCAGGATTGGGGGGCGTTGGTCCTACAATGAGCAGTTCTTC CASSRIGGRWSYNEQFF 17 - many TRBJ2-1 TRBV5-5
TGTGCCAGCACTTCTCAGGGGGAGACCGGGGAGCTGTTTTTT CASTSQGETGELFF 14 TRBD1 - TRBJ2-2 TRBV6-1
TGTGCCAGCACCGTCCGGGACCCCCCTGAAGGGACCCAGTACTTC CASTVRDPPEGTQYF 15 - many TRBJ2-5 TRBV5-6
TGTGCCTGGAGTGCTAACAGGGGGGAAAAACTGTTTTTT CAWSANRGEKLFF 13 TRBD1 many TRBJ1-4 TRBV30
TGCGCCAGCAGCCAAGACGGGGTCTCTGGAAACACCATATATTTT CASSQDGVSGNTIYF 15 - once TRBJ1-3 TRBV4-3
TGCGCCAGCAGCTCCTGCTCCTACGAGCAGTACTTC CASSSCSYEQYF 12 - - TRBJ2-7 TRBV5-1
TGCAGTGCTAGAGATGTTTCTAGCGGGGTGACAGATACGCAGTATTTT CSARDVSSGVTDTQYF 16 TRBD2 many TRBJ2-3 TRBV20-1
TGCGCCAGCAGCCCAGGGACTAGCGTGAGGAGGTACGAGCAGTACTTC CASSPGTSVRRYEQYF 16 TRBD2 - TRBJ2-7 TRBV5-1
TGTGCCAGCTCTCCTGGGGGGGAGACCCAGTACTTC CASSPGGETQYF 12 - many TRBJ2-5 TRBV18
TGTGCCAGCAGTTCACAGGGGGTGGTCAACGGCTACACCTTC CASSSQGVVNGYTF 14 TRBD1 many TRBJ1-2 TRBV12-3/TRBV12-4
TGTGCCAGCAGCCCCCGACCCGGGAGAACCTACGAGCAGTACTTC CASSPRPGRTYEQYF 15 - many TRBJ2-7 TRBV6-2/TRBV6-3
TGTGCCAGCAGCTTTAGCGGGGGGGGTAAAGATACGCAGTATTTT CASSFSGGGKDTQYF 15 TRBD2 many TRBJ2-3 TRBV9
TGCAGCGTTGATGGGGGCACAGATACGCAGTATTTT CSVDGGTDTQYF 12 - many TRBJ2-3 TRBV29-1
TGTGCCTTGGACAGGGGGAACTACGAGCAGTACTTC CALDRGNYEQYF 12 TRBD1 - TRBJ2-7 TRBV30
TGTGCCAGCAGCCCAGAGTTGCCTATACAGGGGAGGAATTCACCCCTCCACTTT CASSPELPIQGRNSPLHF 18 TRBD1 - TRBJ1-6 TRBV4-2
TGCAGTGCTAGAGATCTGGGACAGGGATTGGGCGAGCAGTACTTC CSARDLGQGLGEQYF 15 TRBD1 medium-sized TRBJ2-7 TRBV20-1
TGTGCCAGCGGCAGGGCGGAAAATGAGCAGTTCTTC CASGRAENEQFF 12 - many TRBJ2-1 TRBV28
TGTGCCAGCAGCGTAAGGGGAGATGGCCAGCCCCAGCATTTT CASSVRGDGQPQHF 14 - many TRBJ1-5 TRBV9
TGTGCCAGCAGACAACAGGGAGGGAATTACGAGCAGTACTTC CASRQQGGNYEQYF 14 - medium-sized TRBJ2-7 TRBV27
TGTGCCAGCAGTTTAAAAGGCTATGGCTACACCTTC CASSLKGYGYTF 12 - many TRBJ1-2 TRBV28
TGTGCCAGCAGTTTCCTCGCATACTACGAGCAGTACTTC CASSFLAYYEQYF 13 - few TRBJ2-7 TRBV27
TGTGCCAGCAGCCTCTCGGGGGACCCCCAAAACTACAATGAGCAGTTCTTC CASSLSGDPQNYNEQFF 17 - many TRBJ2-1 TRBV3-1
TGTGCCAGCAGCGAAAAGTCAGGCTCCTACAATGAGCAGTTCTTC CASSEKSGSYNEQFF 15 - many TRBJ2-1 TRBV5-4
TGCAGTGCTCGGGGGAGCCGGGATTACGAGCAGTACTTC CSARGSRDYEQYF 13 - - TRBJ2-7 TRBV20-1
TGTGCCAGCAGCTGGGACAGCAGCACAGATACGCAGTATTTT CASSWDSSTDTQYF 14 TRBD1 many TRBJ2-3 TRBV5-6
TGTGCCAGCAGCCCCCGGACAGTTACCTACGAGCAGTACTTC CASSPRTVTYEQYF 14 - many TRBJ2-7 TRBV9
TGCGCCATCAGCCAGGGCGCCCGACATCGGGCCACAGATACGCAGTATTTT CAISQGARHRATDTQYF 17 - - TRBJ2-3 TRBV4-1
TGTGCCAGCAGCCCAGAGTGGGACAATAACTACGAGCAGTACTTC CASSPEWDNNYEQYF 15 - - TRBJ2-7 TRBV3-1
TGCAGTGCTACCGAGGGAGTGATTAGCGGGAGAAACGAGCAGTACTTC CSATEGVISGRNEQYF 16 TRBD2 - TRBJ2-7 TRBV20-1
TGTGCCAGCAGTTTTCTCGGGAACGAGCAGTACTTC CASSFLGNEQYF 12 - medium-sized TRBJ2-7 TRBV28
TGTGCCTGGAGTTTTTGGGGGGGCGAGCAGTACTTC CAWSFWGGEQYF 12 TRBD2 - TRBJ2-7 TRBV30